These 23 T cell receptor beta chains were all obtained from the same sample, sequenced in a study of identical twins. TCRdb passed the 5' RACE reads through MiXCR, listing each CDR3 protein once. In the table there are 700,000 or so distinct CDR3 sequences, 8.6% of which are singletons. These data were likewise used in another study, on yellow fever vaccine responses in identical twins.

The specimen was PBMCs. These receptors were taken from a woman between 18 and 30 years old in good health.

The table lists this clonotype with a few counts. CDR3 sequence (DNA): TGTGCCAGCAGTGGAGGGACAGGGGGCAGGAATCAGCCCCAGCATTTT. It encodes CASSGGTGGRNQPQHF. This chain uses TRBV2 with TRBJ1-5; 12 bases map to TRBD1. J lost 4 bases, V lost 4 bases, and 5 bases had no gene match. The CDR3 has 16 residues. Germline V lookup: CDR1 SNHLY, CDR2 FYNNEI.

This clonotype appeared a few times. This chain joins TRBV20-1 and TRBJ2-3, with TRBD2 matching over 10 bases. In germline, CDR1 is DFQATT, CDR2 SNEGSKA (reference sequence). V lost 4 bases to trimming and J lost 8 bases; unmatched junction nucleotides: 6. The CDR3 has 13 amino acids. CDR3 in DNA: TGCAGTGCTAATGGTCTAGCGGGGGTTACGCAGTATTTT. As protein: CSANGLAGVTQYF.

This rearrangement joins TRBV12-3 or TRBV12-4 to TRBJ1-6; the D is unclear. This CDR3 is built from 15 residues. V was clipped by 7 bases and J by 9 bases, with 19 bases between them. The CDR3 protein is CASTQFWQAGSPLHF. The CDR3 nucleotides read TGTGCCAGCACCCAATTCTGGCAGGCGGGTTCACCCCTCCACTTT.

This sequence joins TRBV7-9 and TRBJ2-7, with 10 bases fitting TRBD1. CDR1 is SEHNR and CDR2 is FQNEAQ in the germline V gene (reference sequence). CDR3 length: 17 amino acids. Trimming cost V 3 bases and J 2 bases; bases outside gene matches: 10. The DNA of the CDR3 is TGTGCCAGCAGCTTCCAGTCACCGGGACAGGGGACCTACGAGCAGTACTTC. Its translation: CASSFQSPGQGTYEQYF.

Details on this clonotype: Given the absence of the conserved phenylalanine or tryptophan at the CDR3 end, a read error is likely. It is unclear where the CDR3 begins or ends on the DNA, so no DNA is shown, and the CDR3 is as TCRdb lists it. The chain uses TRBV20-1 and TRBJ2-2. The CDR3 adds up to 12 amino acids, both ends counted. Germline V CDR1 and CDR2: DFQATT, SNEGSKA (reference sequence). The CDR3 loop reads CSASDLGRDQFL.

The V and J genes are TRBV9 and TRBJ2-6; 9 bases align to TRBD1. Trimming removed 2 bases from V and 2 bases from J; junction bases left unmatched: 5. CDR3 length equals 17 residues. Germline V gene data show CDR1 as SGDLS and CDR2 as YYNGEE. In DNA, the CDR3 is TGTGCCAGCAGCGTTGATAGACAGGGGGCTGGGGCCAACGTCCTGACTTTC. Its protein product is CASSVDRQGAGANVLTF.

This clonotype was counted only a few times. V usage is TRBV20-1 and J usage is TRBJ2-5; 7 nucleotides line up with TRBD2. This CDR3 is built from 15 residues. The V gene end was trimmed by 6 bases and the J gene end by 1 base; junction bases not matched to a gene: 11. Germline CDR1 and CDR2: DFQATT and SNEGSKA (reference sequence). The CDR3 spells CSASPASGAQETQYF. CDR3 DNA: TGCAGTGCCAGTCCGGCGAGCGGGGCCCAAGAGACCCAGTACTTC.

This clonotype was found a few times. J is TRBJ2-4 and V is TRBV19; possibly TRBD1 for D (5 bases). With 7 bases removed from V and 4 bases from J, the gap between germline ends came to 5 bases. Germline assignment: CDR1 LNHDA and CDR2 SQIVND (reference sequence). CDR3 size: 11 residues. The CDR3 DNA reads as TGTGCCAGTACAGGGAAAAACATTCAGTACTTC. Translating gives CASTGKNIQYF.

The chain links TRBV6-1 to TRBJ2-2, with 7 bases lining up with TRBD1. Germline V gives CDR1 MNHNS, CDR2 SASEGT. The CDR3 loop spans 16 amino acids. The junction had 14 bases not matched to a gene; V was cut back by 5 bases and J by 8 bases. DNA for the CDR3: TGTGCCAGCAGTCCCGGGACAGTAACACTTGGAGGGGAGCTGTTTTTT. Protein product: CASSPGTVTLGGELFF.

This clonotype was seen more than once but under ten times. This chain uses TRBV28 with TRBJ2-1, with 8 positions matching TRBD2. With 6 bases clipped from V and 0 bases from J, the junction kept 7 bases outside the gene matches. In germline, CDR1 is MDHEN, CDR2 SYDVKM. The CDR3 contains 16 residues. CDR3 in amino acids: CASRPVAGPSYNEQFF. In DNA, the CDR3 is TGTGCCAGCAGGCCCGTAGCGGGACCCTCCTACAATGAGCAGTTCTTC.

The table lists this clonotype with a few counts. This rearrangement joins TRBV29-1 to TRBJ2-4; 16 bases align to TRBD2. The CDR3 totals 15 residues. The V and J ends lost 6 bases and 8 bases, in that order; junction bases with no gene match: 7. CDR1 is SQVTM and CDR2 is ANQGSEA in the germline V gene. CDR3 sequence reads: CSVPGTSGREDIQYF. The CDR3 DNA reads TGCAGCGTCCCCGGGACTAGCGGGAGGGAGGACATTCAGTACTTC.

The chain has TRBV20-1 and TRBJ2-3; TRBD2 matches at 11 bases. The ends lost 5 bases at V and 3 bases at J; junction bases unmatched: 13. Germline CDR1 reads DFQATT; CDR2 reads SNEGSKA (reference sequence). The CDR3 spans 17 residues. CDR3 coding DNA: TGCAGTGCTTCCGGTCTAGCGGGAGGCTCGGGTACAGATACGCAGTATTTT. It translates to CSASGLAGGSGTDTQYF.

This clonotype was detected ten times or more. This rearrangement joins TRBV20-1 to TRBJ1-2; the D is unclear. Germline CDR1 reads DFQATT; CDR2 reads SNEGSKA (reference sequence). Deletions cut 3 bases from V and 6 bases from J, with 11 bases between. The CDR3 totals 12 residues. The CDR3, as DNA: TGCAGTGCTAGCGTGTCCGGGGATGGCTACACCTTC. It encodes CSASVSGDGYTF.

The CDR3 reads CASSLKTGSITGELFF. The CDR3 coding sequence is TGTGCCAGCAGCTTGAAAACGGGCTCTATCACCGGGGAGCTGTTTTTT. The chain joins TRBV5-5 to TRBJ2-2; D uncertain. The germline CDR1 and CDR2 sequences are SGHKS and YYEKEE (reference sequence). The CDR3 has 16 amino acids. Trimming cost V 1 base and J 4 bases, with 14 bases left between them. Complete variable domain (other parts from reference TRBV5-5 and TRBJ2-2): DAGVTQSPTHLIKTRGQQVTLRCSPISGHKSVSWYQQVLGQGPQFIFQYYEKEERGRGNFPDRFSARQFPNYSSELNVNALLLGDSALYLCASSLKTGSITGELFFGEGSRLTVL.

The table lists this clonotype with a few counts. This chain links TRBV15 with TRBJ2-3; D is unresolved. Germline V gene sequence: CDR1 LNHNV, CDR2 YYDKDF (reference sequence). The ends were cut back, 0 bases at V and 1 base at J, with 5 bases in the middle. This CDR3 has 14 amino acids. The CDR3 sequence is CATSRDDRTDTQYF. In DNA, the CDR3 is TGTGCCACCAGCAGAGATGACCGCACAGATACGCAGTATTTT.

This clonotype was picked up many times. The chain is built from TRBV15 and TRBJ2-2; no clear D. The germline V gene encodes CDR1 LNHNV and CDR2 YYDKDF (reference sequence). CDR3 length: 13 amino acids. Trimming stripped 5 bases from V and 10 bases from J, with 14 bases between. CDR3 region: CATSHEAPAELFF. CDR3 coding DNA: TGTGCCACCAGCCACGAAGCCCCGGCGGAGCTGTTTTTT.

This clonotype has more than one count but fewer than ten. The rearrangement links TRBV20-1 to TRBJ2-3; a weak D match, TRBD2 (5 bases). There are 14 residues in the CDR3. Between the trimmed V and J ends, which lost 0 bases and 9 bases, there was a span of 16 bases. Germline CDR1 and CDR2: DFQATT and SNEGSKA (reference sequence). CDR3 loop: CSAREAGLRGTQYF. For the CDR3, the DNA is TGCAGTGCTAGAGAGGCGGGCCTCCGGGGAACGCAGTATTTT.

The chain employs TRBV7-9 and TRBJ2-1; D may be TRBD2 (5 bases). This CDR3 comprises 14 residues. The germline gives CDR1 SEHNR, CDR2 FQNEAQ (reference sequence). V dropped 1 base and J dropped 8 bases, with 12 bases sitting between them. CDR3 in amino acids: CASSLEGLADEQFF. In DNA, the CDR3 is TGTGCCAGCAGCTTAGAGGGCCTAGCCGATGAGCAGTTCTTC.

This rearrangement joins TRBV4-1 to TRBJ2-2; D gene unclear. Germline V lookup: CDR1 MGHRA, CDR2 YSYEKL. V lost 0 bases, J lost 4 bases, and 15 bases lay in between. CDR3 length: 17 residues. The CDR3 coding sequence is TGCGCCAGCAGCCAAGAAGCCCCACCCATCGGCACCGGGGAGCTGTTTTTT. Protein: CASSQEAPPIGTGELFF.

In its sample, this clonotype was seen many times. The V call is TRBV12-3 or TRBV12-4, the J call TRBJ1-2, with D tentatively TRBD1 (5 bases). This CDR3 has 14 amino acids. The V end was cut by 3 bases, the J end by 7 bases, with 15 bases between. CDR3 nucleotide sequence: TGTGCCAGCAGTTTGTTCCGTGGGGCAAGTGGCTACACCTTC. It is translated as CASSLFRGASGYTF.

This clonotype was found a few times. This chain joins TRBV20-1 and TRBJ2-1; 10 positions match TRBD2. Germline V CDR1 and CDR2: DFQATT, SNEGSKA (reference sequence). V was pared by 1 base and J by 5 bases, with 2 bases of the junction left unmatched. The CDR3 runs to 14 residues. For the CDR3, the DNA is TGCAGTGCTAGAGTACTAGCGGGAAACAATGAGCAGTTCTTC. As protein: CSARVLAGNNEQFF.

This sequence joins TRBV14 and TRBJ2-3; 7 bases are shared with TRBD1. CDR1 and CDR2 (germline): SGHDN, FVKESK. The CDR3 covers 13 residues. With V trimmed by 6 bases and J by 9 bases, 9 bases remained unmatched. The CDR3 nucleotides are TGTGCCAGCAGTTTGGGACAGAAAACGACGCAGTATTTT. As protein: CASSLGQKTTQYF.

This chain joins TRBV28 and TRBJ2-5, with TRBD2 matching 11 bases. The length of the CDR3 is 14 residues. After removal of 6 bases from V and 5 bases from J, the junction contained 5 bases not matched to a gene. CDR1 and CDR2 from the germline V gene are MDHEN and SYDVKM. In DNA, the CDR3 is TGTGCCAGCAGGCGAATAGCGGGAGGGGAGACCCAGTACTTC. Translation gives CASRRIAGGETQYF.